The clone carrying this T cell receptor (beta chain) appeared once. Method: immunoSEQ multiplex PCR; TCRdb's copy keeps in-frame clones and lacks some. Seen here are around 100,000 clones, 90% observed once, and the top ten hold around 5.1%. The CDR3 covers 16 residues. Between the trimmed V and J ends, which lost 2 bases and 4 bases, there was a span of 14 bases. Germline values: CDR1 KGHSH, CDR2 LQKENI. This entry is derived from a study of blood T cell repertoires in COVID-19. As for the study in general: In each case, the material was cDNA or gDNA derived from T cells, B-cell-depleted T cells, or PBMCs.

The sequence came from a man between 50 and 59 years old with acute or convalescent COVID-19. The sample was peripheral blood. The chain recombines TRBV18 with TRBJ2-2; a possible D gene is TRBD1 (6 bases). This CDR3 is CASSPNRASSTGELFF. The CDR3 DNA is TGTGCCAGCTCACCAAACAGGGCGTCGAGCACCGGGGAGCTGTTTTTT.